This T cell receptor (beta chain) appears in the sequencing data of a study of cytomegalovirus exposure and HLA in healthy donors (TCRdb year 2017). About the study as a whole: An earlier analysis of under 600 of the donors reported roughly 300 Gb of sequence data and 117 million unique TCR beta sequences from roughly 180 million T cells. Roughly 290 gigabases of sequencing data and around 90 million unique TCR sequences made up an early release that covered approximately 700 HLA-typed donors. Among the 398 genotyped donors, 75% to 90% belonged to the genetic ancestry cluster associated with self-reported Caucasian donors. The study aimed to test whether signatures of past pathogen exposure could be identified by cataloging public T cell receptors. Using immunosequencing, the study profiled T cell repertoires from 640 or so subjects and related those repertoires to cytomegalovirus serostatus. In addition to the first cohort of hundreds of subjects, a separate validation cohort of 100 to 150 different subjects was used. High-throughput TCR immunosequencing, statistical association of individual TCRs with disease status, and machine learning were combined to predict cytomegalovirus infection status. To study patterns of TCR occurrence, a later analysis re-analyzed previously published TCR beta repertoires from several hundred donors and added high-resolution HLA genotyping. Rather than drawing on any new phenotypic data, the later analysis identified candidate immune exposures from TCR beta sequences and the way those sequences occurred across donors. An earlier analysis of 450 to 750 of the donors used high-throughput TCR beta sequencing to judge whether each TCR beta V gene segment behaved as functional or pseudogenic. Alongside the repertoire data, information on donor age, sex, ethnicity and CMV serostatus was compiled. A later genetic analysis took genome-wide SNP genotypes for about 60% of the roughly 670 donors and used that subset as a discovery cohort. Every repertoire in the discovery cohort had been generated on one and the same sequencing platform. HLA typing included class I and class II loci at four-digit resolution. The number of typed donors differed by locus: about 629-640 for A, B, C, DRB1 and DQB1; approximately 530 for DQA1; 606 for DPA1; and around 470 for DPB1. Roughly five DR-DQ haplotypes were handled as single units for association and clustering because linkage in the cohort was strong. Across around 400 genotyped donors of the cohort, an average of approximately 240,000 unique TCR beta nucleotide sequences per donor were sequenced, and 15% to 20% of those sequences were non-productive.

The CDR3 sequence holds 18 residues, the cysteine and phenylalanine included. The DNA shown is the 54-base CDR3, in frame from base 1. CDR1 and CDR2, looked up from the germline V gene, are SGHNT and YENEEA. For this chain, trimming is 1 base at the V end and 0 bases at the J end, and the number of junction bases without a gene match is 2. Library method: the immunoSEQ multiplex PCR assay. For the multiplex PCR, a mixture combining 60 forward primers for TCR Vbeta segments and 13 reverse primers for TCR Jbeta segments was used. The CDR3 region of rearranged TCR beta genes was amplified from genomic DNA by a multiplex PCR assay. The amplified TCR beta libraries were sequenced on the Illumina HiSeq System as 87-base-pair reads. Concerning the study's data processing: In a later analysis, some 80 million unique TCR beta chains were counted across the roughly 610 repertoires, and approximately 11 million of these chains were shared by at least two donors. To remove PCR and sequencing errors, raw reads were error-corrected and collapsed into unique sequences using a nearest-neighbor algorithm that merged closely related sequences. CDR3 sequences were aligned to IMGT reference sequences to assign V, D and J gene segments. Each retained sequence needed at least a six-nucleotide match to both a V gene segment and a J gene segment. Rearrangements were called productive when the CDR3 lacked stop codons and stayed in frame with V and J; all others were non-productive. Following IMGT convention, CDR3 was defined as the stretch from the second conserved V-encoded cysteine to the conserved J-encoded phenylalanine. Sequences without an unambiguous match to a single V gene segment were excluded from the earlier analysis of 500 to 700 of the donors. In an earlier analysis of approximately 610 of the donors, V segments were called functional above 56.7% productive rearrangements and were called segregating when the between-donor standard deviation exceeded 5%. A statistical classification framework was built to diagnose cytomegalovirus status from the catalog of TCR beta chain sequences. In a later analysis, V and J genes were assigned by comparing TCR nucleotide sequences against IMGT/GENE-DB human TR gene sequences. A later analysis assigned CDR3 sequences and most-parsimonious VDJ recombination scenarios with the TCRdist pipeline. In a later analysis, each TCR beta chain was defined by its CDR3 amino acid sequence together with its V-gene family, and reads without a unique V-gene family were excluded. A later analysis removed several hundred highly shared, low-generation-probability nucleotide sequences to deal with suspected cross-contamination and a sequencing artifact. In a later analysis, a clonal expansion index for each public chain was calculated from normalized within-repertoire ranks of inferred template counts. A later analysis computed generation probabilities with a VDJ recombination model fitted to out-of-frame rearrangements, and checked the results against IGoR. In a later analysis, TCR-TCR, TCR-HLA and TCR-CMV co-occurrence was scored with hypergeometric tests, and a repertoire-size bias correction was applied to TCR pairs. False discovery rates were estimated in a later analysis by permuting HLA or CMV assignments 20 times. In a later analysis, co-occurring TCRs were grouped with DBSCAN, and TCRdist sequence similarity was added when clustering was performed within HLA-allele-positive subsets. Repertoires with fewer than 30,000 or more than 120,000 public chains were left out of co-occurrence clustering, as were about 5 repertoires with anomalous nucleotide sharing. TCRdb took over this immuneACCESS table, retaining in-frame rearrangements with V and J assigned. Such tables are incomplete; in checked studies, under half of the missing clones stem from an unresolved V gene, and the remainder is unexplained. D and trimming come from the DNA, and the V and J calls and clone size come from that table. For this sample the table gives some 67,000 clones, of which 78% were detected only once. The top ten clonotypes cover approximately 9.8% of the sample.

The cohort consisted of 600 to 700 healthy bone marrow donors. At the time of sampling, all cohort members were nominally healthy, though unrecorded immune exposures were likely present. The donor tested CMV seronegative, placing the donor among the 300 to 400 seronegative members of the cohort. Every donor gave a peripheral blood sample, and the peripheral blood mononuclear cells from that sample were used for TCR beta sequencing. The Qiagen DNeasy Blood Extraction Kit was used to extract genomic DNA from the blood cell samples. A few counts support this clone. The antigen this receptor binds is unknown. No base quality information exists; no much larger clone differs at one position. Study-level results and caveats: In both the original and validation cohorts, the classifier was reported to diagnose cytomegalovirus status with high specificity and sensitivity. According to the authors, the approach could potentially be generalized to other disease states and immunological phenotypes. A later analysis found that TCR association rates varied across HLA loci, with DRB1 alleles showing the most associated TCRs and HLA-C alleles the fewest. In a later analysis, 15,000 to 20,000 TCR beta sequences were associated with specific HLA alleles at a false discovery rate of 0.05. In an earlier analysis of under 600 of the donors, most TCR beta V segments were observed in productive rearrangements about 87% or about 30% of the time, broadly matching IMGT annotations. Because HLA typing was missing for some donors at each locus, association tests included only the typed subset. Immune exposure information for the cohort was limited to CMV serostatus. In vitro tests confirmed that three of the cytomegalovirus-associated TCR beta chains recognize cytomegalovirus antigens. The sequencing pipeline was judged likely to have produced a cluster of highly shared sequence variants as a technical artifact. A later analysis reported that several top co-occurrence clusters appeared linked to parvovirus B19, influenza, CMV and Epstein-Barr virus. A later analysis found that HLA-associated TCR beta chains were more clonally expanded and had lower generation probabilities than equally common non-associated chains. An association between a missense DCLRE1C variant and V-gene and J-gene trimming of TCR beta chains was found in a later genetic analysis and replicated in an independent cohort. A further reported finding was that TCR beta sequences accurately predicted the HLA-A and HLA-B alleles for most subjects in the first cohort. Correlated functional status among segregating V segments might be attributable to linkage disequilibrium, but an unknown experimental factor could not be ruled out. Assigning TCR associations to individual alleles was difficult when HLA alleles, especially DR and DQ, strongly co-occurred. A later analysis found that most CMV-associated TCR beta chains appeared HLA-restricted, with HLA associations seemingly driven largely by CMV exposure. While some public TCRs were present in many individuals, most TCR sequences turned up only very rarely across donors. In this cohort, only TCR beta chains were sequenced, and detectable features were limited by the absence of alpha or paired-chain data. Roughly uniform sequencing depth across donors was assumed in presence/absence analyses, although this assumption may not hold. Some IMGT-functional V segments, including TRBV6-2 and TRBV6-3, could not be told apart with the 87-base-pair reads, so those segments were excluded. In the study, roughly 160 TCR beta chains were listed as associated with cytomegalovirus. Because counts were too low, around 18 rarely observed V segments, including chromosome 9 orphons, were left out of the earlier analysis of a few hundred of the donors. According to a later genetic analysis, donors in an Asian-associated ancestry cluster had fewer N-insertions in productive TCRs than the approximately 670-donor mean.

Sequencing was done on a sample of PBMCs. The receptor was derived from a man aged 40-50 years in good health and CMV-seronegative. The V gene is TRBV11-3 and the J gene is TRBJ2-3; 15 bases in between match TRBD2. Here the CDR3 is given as CASSLGTSGRASTDTQYF. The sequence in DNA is TGTGCCAGCAGCTTAGGGACTAGCGGGAGGGCGAGCACAGATACGCAGTATTTT.